These 19 T cell receptor beta chains share one sample of origin, sequenced in a study of CD8+ T cells in alopecia areata. Following RNA extraction, reverse transcription yielded cDNA that acted as the sequencing template. Assay used: immunoSEQ multiplex PCR; TCRdb lists only in-frame clones, some missing. The sample carries over 120,000 clones, roughly 61% recorded once. Here the sequenced sample was CD4+ T cells sorted from blood, taken at week 0. The receptors originated from a human donor with alopecia areata.

This clone was observed a few times. This rearrangement joins TRBV5-1 to TRBJ2-1, with unresolved D. The length of the CDR3 is 12 residues. Trimming cost V 4 bases and J 6 bases, with 8 bases left between them. Germline V gene data show CDR1 as SGHRS and CDR2 as YFSETQ. CDR3: CASSVDRNEQFF. CDR3 in DNA: TGCGCCAGCAGCGTGGACCGCAATGAGCAGTTCTTC.

The chain carries TRBV4-2 and TRBJ1-5; D unresolved. Germline CDR1 and CDR2: LGHNA and YNFKEQ. This CDR3 has 16 residues. Trimming shortened V by 5 bases and J by 3 bases, and 17 bases separated the two germline ends. The CDR3 sequence is CASSSTIRQANQPQHF. In DNA form, the CDR3 reads TGTGCCAGCAGCTCCACGATCCGGCAGGCCAATCAGCCCCAGCATTTT.

This chain uses TRBV7-2 with TRBJ1-1; possible D gene TRBD1, 6 bases. V was pared by 3 bases and J by 1 base, with 9 bases between. The germline V gene encodes CDR1 SGHTA and CDR2 FQGNSA. The CDR3 extends over 14 amino acids. The CDR3 region has the DNA TGTGCCAGCAGCTTCTCACAGGGGAACACTGAAGCTTTCTTT. Protein sequence: CASSFSQGNTEAFF.

This clone was counted once. The CDR3 DNA is TGTGCCAGCAGGACTCAAAATTCCTACAATGAGCAGTTCTTC. As protein: CASRTQNSYNEQFF. This chain connects TRBV5-4 to TRBJ2-1; D ambiguous. V was pared by 5 bases and J by 1 base, with 10 bases between. Germline CDR1 and CDR2: SGHNT and YYREEE (reference sequence). The CDR3 extends over 14 amino acids.

This clone was counted a few times. The rearrangement links TRBV28 to TRBJ1-2; 8 nucleotides match TRBD1. Germline-derived CDR1 and CDR2 are MDHEN and SYDVKM. Losses at the gene ends were 6 bases for V and 4 bases for J; bases not matched to a gene: 10. This CDR3 is built from 15 residues. As DNA, the CDR3 is TGTGCCAGCAGGGTAGGGACAGGCGGACTCTATGGCTACACCTTC. Its translation: CASRVGTGGLYGYTF.

The V gene is TRBV15, the J gene TRBJ1-1; D is ambiguous. CDR1 is LNHNV and CDR2 is YYDKDF in the germline V gene (reference sequence). Trimming left V 0 bases short and J 14 bases short, with 13 bases between. The CDR3 contains 12 residues. CDR3 in DNA: TGTGCCACCAGCAGAGATTACCAGCCATGCTTCTTT. Encoded protein: CATSRDYQPCFF.

The rearrangement joins TRBV29-1 to TRBJ2-5, with TRBD2 identical over 8 bases. V was pared by 7 bases and J by 1 base, with 8 bases of the junction left unmatched. CDR1 is SQVTM, CDR2 ANQGSEA, per germline. The CDR3 loop spans 14 amino acids. The CDR3 bases are TGCAGCGCTACGGGGGGGGCCGTCCAAGAGACCCAGTACTTC. Its protein product is CSATGGAVQETQYF.

The CDR3 region is CASSEGGTLNYGYTF. The CDR3 nucleotides are TGTGCCAGCAGTGAAGGGGGGACCTTGAACTATGGCTACACCTTC. The chain has TRBV6-1 and TRBJ1-2; weak D call: TRBD1 (5 bases). There are 15 residues in the CDR3. The germline CDR1 and CDR2 sequences are MNHNS and SASEGT. Trimming removed 1 base at V and 2 bases at J, with 11 bases between.

The chain combines TRBV7-2 with TRBJ1-5; TRBD1 might be the D (5 bases). Germline CDR1 is SGHTA and CDR2 is FQGNSA. V lost 1 base and J lost 2, with 6 bases in between. This CDR3 has 14 amino acids. The chain's CDR3 is CASSLVGGNQPQHF. The CDR3 bases are TGTGCCAGCAGCTTAGTAGGGGGCAATCAGCCCCAGCATTTT.

This clone was seen only a few times. J is TRBJ2-7 and V is TRBV21-1; the table's D call TRBD1 went unverified against the DNA. TRBV21-1 is an annotated pseudogene. The CDR3 sequence is 16 residues long. The CDR3, as DNA: TGTGCCAGCAGCAGAGGGACAGGGCTTTTCCCCTACGAGCAGTACTTC. Translation: CASSRGTGLFPYEQYF.

The chain links TRBV30 to TRBJ1-6; TRBD1 might be the D (5 bases). CDR3 size: 15 residues. Germline lookup yields CDR1 GTSNPN and CDR2 SVGIG (reference sequence). Between the trimmed V and J ends, which lost 2 bases and 8 bases, there was a span of 16 bases. CDR3 protein: CAWSWRAGGDSPLHF. CDR3 bases: TGTGCCTGGAGTTGGAGGGCCGGGGGTGATTCACCCCTCCACTTT.

The chain is built from TRBV2 and TRBJ1-2; 7 positions match TRBD1. This CDR3 comprises 15 residues. J lost 2 bases, V lost 9 bases, and 12 bases had no gene match. Per germline, CDR1 SNHLY and CDR2 FYNNEI. In DNA form, the CDR3 reads TGTGCCAGGGAAAGGCGTCAGGGGGAGAACTATGGCTACACCTTC. Encoded protein: CARERRQGENYGYTF.

This clone was observed a few times. The genes are TRBV2 and TRBJ1-1; D not certain. Germline CDR1 SNHLY, CDR2 FYNNEI. V was trimmed by 2 bases and J by 7 bases, leaving 8 bases between them. The CDR3 sequence is 12 residues long. The CDR3 sequence: CASSETGFEAFF. The CDR3 nucleotides are TGTGCCAGCAGTGAAACGGGGTTTGAAGCTTTCTTT.

This clone was recorded once. The chain employs TRBV7-9 and TRBJ1-1, with 12 bases fitting TRBD1. CDR1 and CDR2 (germline): SEHNR, FQNEAQ (reference sequence). This CDR3 is 14 amino acids long. The ends lost 9 bases at V and 11 bases at J; junction bases unmatched: 13. Here the CDR3 DNA reads TGTGCCAGTACAACCGGGACAGGGGGCCGTAGGGCTTTCTTT. This translates into CASTTGTGGRRAFF.

The gene calls are TRBV5-1 and TRBJ2-3, with a possible D match to TRBD2 (6 bases). The germline V gene encodes CDR1 SGHRS and CDR2 YFSETQ. The length of the CDR3 is 15 residues. Between the trimmed V and J ends, which lost 4 bases and 1 base, there was a span of 13 bases. The CDR3 sequence is CASSPDGGGTDTQYF. DNA of the CDR3: TGCGCCAGCAGCCCGGATGGAGGGGGCACAGATACGCAGTATTTT.

The genes are TRBV2 and TRBJ2-7, with D unresolved. The germline V and J ends were trimmed by 6 bases and 7 bases, with 13 bases remaining between them. The CDR3 spans 12 residues. The germline V gene encodes CDR1 SNHLY and CDR2 FYNNEI. DNA for the CDR3: TGTGCCAGCAGGGGGTACCTGAGGGAGCAGTACTTC. Amino acid sequence: CASRGYLREQYF.

The rearrangement joins TRBV29-1 to TRBJ1-3, with 7 bases matching TRBD1. The CDR3 contains 15 residues. Germline CDR1 and CDR2: SQVTM and ANQGSEA. The J segment lost 7 bases and the V segment lost 3 bases, leaving 12 bases of the junction unmatched. Here the CDR3 reads CSVESPGTARNTIYF. The CDR3 nucleotides are TGCAGCGTTGAGTCTCCCGGGACAGCGAGGAACACCATATATTTT.

This clone was counted between two and nine times. This sequence joins TRBV4-1 and TRBJ2-1; no firm D call. Trimming removed 1 base from V and 7 bases from J, with 14 bases in between. This CDR3 contains 15 residues. CDR1 is MGHRA and CDR2 is YSYEKL in the germline V gene. The CDR3 DNA follows: TGCGCCAGCAGCCAAGCGCCTAAGGGATTGAATGAGCAGTTCTTC. Translation: CASSQAPKGLNEQFF.

The rearrangement links TRBV4-1 to TRBJ2-7; 7 bases match TRBD1. Germline V gene data show CDR1 as MGHRA and CDR2 as YSYEKL. The CDR3 loop spans 15 amino acids. After removal of 4 bases from V and 2 bases from J, the junction contained 8 bases not matched to a gene. Written as DNA, the CDR3 is TGCGCCAGCAGCCCATTTCAACAGGGGCCCTACGAGCAGTACTTC. Encoded protein: CASSPFQQGPYEQYF.